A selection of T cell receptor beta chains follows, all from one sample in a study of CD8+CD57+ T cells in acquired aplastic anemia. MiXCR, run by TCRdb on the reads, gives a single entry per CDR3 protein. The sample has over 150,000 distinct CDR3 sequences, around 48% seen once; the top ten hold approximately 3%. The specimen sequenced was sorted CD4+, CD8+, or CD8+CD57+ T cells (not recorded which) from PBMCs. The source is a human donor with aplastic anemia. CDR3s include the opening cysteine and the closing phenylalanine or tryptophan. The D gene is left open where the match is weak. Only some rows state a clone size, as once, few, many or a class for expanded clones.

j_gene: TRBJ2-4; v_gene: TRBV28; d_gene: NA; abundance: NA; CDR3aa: CASSLPGPAENIQYF; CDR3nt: TGTGCCAGCAGTTTACCCGGTCCTGCCGAAAACATTCAGTACTTC
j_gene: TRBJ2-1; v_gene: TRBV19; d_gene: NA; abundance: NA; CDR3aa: CASTFTGEQFF; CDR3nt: TGTGCCAGCACCTTTACAGGGGAGCAGTTCTTC
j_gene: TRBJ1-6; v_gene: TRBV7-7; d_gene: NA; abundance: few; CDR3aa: CASSIGLNSPLHF; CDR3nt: TGTGCTAGCAGTATAGGACTTAATTCACCCCTCCACTTT
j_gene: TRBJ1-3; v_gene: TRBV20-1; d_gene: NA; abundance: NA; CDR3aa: CSARVGSRSGNTIYF; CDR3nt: TGCAGTGCTAGAGTCGGAAGCCGCTCTGGAAACACCATATATTTT
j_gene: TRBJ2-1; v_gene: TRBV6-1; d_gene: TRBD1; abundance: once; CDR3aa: CASSERGQGALNEQFF; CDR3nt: TGTGCCAGCAGCGAACGTGGACAGGGGGCCTTGAATGAGCAGTTCTTC
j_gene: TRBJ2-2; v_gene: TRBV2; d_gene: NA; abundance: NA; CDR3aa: CASSEARGVGGELFF; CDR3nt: TGTGCCAGCAGTGAAGCGCGCGGGGTGGGCGGGGAGCTGTTTTTT
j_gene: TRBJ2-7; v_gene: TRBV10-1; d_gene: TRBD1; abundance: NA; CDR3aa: CASSEAGTGLYEQYF; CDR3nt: TGCGCCAGCAGTGAGGCCGGGACAGGTCTCTACGAGCAGTACTTC
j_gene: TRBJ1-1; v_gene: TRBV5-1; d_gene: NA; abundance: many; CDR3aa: CASSLVQGIGEAFF; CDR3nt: TGCGCCAGCAGCTTGGTTCAGGGGATCGGTGAAGCTTTCTTT
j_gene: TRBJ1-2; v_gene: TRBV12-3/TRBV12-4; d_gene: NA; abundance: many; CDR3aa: CASSSWGYGYTF; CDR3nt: TGTGCCAGCAGTTCATGGGGCTATGGCTACACCTTC
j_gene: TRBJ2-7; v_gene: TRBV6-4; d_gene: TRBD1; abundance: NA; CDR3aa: CASSDPGQVDSYEQYF; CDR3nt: TGTGCCAGCAGTGACCCCGGACAGGTCGACTCCTACGAGCAGTACTTC
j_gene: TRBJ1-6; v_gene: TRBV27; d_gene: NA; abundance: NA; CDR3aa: CASSRRDSPLHF; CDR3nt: TGTGCCAGCAGCCGTAGGGATTCACCCCTCCACTTT
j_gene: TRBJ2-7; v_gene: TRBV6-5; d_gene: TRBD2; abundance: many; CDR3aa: CASRLAGAYEQYF; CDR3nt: TGTGCCAGCAGGCTAGCGGGAGCCTACGAGCAGTACTTC
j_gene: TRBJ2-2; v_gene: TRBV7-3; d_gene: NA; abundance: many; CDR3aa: CASSLRHQTALSHNTGELFF; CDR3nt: TGTGCCAGCAGCTTAAGACATCAGACAGCTCTTTCTCACAACACCGGGGAGCTGTTTTTT
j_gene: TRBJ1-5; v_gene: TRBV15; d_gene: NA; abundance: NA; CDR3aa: CATSRDPNQPQHF; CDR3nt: TGTGCCACCAGCAGAGATCCCAATCAGCCCCAGCATTTT
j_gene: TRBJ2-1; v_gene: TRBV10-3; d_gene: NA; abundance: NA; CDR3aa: CAIGTREYNEQFF; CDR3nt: TGTGCCATCGGAACTAGGGAGTACAATGAGCAGTTCTTC
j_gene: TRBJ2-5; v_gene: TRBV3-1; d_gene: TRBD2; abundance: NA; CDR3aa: CASSRSGVKETQYF; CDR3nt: TGTGCCAGCAGCCGTAGCGGGGTTAAAGAGACCCAGTACTTC
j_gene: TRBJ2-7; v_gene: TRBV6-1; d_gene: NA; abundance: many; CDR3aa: CASRPGPTPYEQYF; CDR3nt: TGTGCCAGCAGGCCGGGTCCTACCCCCTACGAGCAGTACTTC
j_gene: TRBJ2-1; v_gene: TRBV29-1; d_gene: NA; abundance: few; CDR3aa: CSVTTDRNEQFF; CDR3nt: TGCAGCGTTACAACGGACCGGAATGAGCAGTTCTTC
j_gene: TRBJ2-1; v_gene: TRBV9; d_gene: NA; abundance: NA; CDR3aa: CASSVASLNEQFF; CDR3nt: TGTGCCAGCAGCGTGGCCTCCCTTAATGAGCAGTTCTTC
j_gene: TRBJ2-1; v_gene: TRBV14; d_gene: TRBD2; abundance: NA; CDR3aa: CASSLDRLAGAYNEQFF; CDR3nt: TGTGCCAGCAGCCTGGATAGACTAGCGGGGGCCTACAATGAGCAGTTCTTC
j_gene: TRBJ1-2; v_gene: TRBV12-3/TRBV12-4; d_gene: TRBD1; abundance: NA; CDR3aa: CASSFGQGAYRYTF; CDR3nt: TGTGCCAGCAGTTTTGGGCAGGGGGCGTATCGCTACACCTTC
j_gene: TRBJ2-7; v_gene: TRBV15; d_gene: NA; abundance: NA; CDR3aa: CATSRHHRETEQYF; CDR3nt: TGTGCCACCAGCAGACACCACCGGGAAACCGAGCAGTACTTC
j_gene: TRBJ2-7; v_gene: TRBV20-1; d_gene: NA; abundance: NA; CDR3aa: CSARRFGHLRPYEQYF; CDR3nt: TGCAGTGCTAGACGCTTTGGGCATCTTCGTCCCTACGAGCAGTACTTC
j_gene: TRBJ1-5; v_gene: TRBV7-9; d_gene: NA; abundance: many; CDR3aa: CASSQEDQPQHF; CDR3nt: TGTGCCAGCAGCCAAGAAGATCAGCCCCAGCATTTT
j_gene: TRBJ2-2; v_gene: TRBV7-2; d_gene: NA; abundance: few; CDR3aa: CASSLGGGQGNTGELFF; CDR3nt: TGTGCCAGCAGCTTAGGAGGTGGTCAGGGGAACACCGGGGAGCTGTTTTTT
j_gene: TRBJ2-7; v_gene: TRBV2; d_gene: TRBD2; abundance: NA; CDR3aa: CASRALAGVNEQYF; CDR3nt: TGTGCCAGCAGGGCACTAGCGGGAGTCAACGAGCAGTACTTC
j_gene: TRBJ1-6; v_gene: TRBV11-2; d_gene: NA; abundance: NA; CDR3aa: CASSLDRQRISPLHF; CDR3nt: TGTGCCAGCAGCTTAGATCGGCAGAGGATTTCACCCCTCCACTTT
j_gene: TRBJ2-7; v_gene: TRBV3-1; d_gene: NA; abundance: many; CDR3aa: CASSQEGVTYEQYF; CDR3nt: TGTGCCAGCAGCCAAGAGGGCGTTACCTACGAGCAGTACTTC
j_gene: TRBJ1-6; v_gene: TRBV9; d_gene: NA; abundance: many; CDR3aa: CASSVGSDSPLHF; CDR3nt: TGTGCCAGCAGCGTAGGCAGCGACTCACCCCTCCACTTT
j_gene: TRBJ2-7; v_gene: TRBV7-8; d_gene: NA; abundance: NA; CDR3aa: CASSLNGAEQYF; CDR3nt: TGTGCCAGCAGCTTAAATGGGGCCGAGCAGTACTTC
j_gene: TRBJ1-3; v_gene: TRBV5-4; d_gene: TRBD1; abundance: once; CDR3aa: CASSSRWTGGEGRILPSGNTIYF; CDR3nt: TGTGCCAGCAGCTCCAGATGGACAGGGGGCGAGGGAAGGATCCTTCCATCTGGAAACACCATATATTTT
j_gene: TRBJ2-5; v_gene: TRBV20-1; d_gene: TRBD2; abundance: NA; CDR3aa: CSARATSGRTETQYF; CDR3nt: TGCAGTGCTAGAGCCACTAGCGGGAGGACAGAGACCCAGTACTTC
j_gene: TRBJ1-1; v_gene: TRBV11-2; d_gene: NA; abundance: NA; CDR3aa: CASSSRDVETIEAFF; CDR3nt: TGTGCCAGCAGCTCGAGGGATGTGGAAACTATTGAAGCTTTCTTT
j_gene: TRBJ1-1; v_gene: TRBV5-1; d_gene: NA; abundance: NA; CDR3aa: CASSWAGGLNTEAFF; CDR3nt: TGCGCCAGCAGCTGGGCGGGGGGTTTGAACACTGAAGCTTTCTTT
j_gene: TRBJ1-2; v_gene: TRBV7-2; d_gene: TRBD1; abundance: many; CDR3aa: CASSLVGQGSYTF; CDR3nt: TGTGCCAGCAGCTTAGTGGGACAGGGATCTTACACCTTC
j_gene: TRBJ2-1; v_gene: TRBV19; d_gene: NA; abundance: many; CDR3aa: CASRRDSPYNEQFF; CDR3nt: TGTGCCAGTAGGCGGGACAGCCCCTACAATGAGCAGTTCTTC
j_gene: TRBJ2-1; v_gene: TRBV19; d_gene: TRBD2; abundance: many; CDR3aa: CASSVSGLAFGFGNEQFF; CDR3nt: TGTGCCAGTAGTGTCTCGGGACTAGCGTTTGGCTTCGGCAATGAGCAGTTCTTC
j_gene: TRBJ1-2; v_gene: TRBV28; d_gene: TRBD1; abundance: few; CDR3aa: CAAQTGPNGYTF; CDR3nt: TGTGCCGCCCAGACAGGGCCCAATGGCTACACCTTC
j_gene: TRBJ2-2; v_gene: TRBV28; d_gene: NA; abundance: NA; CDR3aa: CASSRPSSNTGELFF; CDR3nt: TGTGCCAGCAGCCGTCCTAGTTCGAACACCGGGGAGCTGTTTTTT
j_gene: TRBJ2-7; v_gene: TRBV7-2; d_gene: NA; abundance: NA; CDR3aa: CASSLAQGDGSPYEQYF; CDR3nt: TGTGCCAGCAGCTTAGCGCAGGGGGACGGGAGTCCCTACGAGCAGTACTTC
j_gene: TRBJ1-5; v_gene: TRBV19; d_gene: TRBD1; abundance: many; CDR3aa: CATSRTGGGGQPQHF; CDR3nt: TGTGCCACTTCCCGGACAGGGGGCGGAGGTCAGCCCCAGCATTTT
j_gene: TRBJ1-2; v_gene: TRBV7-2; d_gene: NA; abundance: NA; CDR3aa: CASSLGAEQSYGYTF; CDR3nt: TGTGCCAGCAGCTTAGGGGCGGAACAGAGCTATGGCTACACCTTC
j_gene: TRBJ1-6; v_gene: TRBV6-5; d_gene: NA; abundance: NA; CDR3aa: CASSWAAGSPLHF; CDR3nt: TGTGCCAGCAGTTGGGCCGCGGGTTCACCCCTCCACTTT
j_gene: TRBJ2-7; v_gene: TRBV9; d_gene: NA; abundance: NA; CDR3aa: CASSVDGGPTYEQYF; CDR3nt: TGTGCCAGCAGCGTAGACGGCGGGCCCACCTACGAGCAGTACTTC
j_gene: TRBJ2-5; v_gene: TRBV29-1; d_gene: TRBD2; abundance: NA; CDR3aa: CSALVGRAHEYQGTQYF; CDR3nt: TGCAGCGCGCTTGTCGGGAGGGCCCACGAGTACCAAGGGACCCAGTACTTC
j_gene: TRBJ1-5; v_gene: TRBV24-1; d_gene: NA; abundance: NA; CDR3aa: CATTGTNQPQHF; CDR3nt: TGTGCCACCACCGGCACCAATCAGCCCCAGCATTTT
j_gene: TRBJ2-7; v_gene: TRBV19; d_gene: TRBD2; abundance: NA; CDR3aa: CASTQRGGSSYEQYF; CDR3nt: TGTGCCAGCACCCAGCGGGGGGGAAGCTCCTACGAGCAGTACTTC
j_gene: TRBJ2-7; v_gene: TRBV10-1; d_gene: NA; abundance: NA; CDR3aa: CASTQGQGENEQYF; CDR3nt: TGCGCCAGCACCCAGGGGCAGGGCGAAAACGAGCAGTACTTC
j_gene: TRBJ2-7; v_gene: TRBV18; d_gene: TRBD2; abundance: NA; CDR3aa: CASSPSMGRAASGLYEQYF; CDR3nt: TGTGCCAGCTCACCATCGATGGGCAGGGCGGCTAGCGGGCTCTACGAGCAGTACTTC
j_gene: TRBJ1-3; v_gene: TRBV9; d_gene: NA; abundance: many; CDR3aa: CASSLGGNGNTIYF; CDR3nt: TGTGCCAGCAGCCTAGGGGGGAATGGAAACACCATATATTTT
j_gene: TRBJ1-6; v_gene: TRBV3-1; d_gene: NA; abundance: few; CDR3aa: CASSQTPTSSYNSPLHF; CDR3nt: TGTGCCAGCAGCCAGACCCCGACGAGCTCCTATAATTCACCCCTCCACTTT
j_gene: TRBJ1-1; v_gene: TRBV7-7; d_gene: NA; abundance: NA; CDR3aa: CASSFTMNTEAFF; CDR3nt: TGTGCCAGCAGCTTTACCATGAACACTGAAGCTTTCTTT
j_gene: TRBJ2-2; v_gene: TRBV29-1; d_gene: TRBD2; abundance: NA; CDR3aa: CSVDSGYTGELFF; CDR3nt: TGCAGCGTTGATAGCGGGTACACCGGGGAGCTGTTTTTT
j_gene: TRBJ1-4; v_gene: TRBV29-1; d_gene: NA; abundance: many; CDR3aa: CSVLGGPDNEKLFF; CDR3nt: TGCAGCGTTCTAGGGGGGCCCGATAATGAAAAACTGTTTTTT
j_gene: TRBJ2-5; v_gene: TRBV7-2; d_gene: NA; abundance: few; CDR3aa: CASSPIQETQYF; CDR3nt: TGTGCCAGCAGCCCCATCCAAGAGACCCAGTACTTC
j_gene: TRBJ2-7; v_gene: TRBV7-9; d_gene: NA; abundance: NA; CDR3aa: CASSLWEEQYF; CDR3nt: TGTGCCAGCAGCTTATGGGAGGAGCAGTACTTC